This record concerns one T cell receptor beta chain sequence. The data were produced by immunoSEQ multiplex PCR, yet TCRdb's version contains in-frame clones alone and is incomplete. The sample has about 170,000 clones, more than 80% seen once. Adults between about 18 and 95 years of age took part from 20 to 25 US areas. CDR3 length equals 13 residues. Germline V lookup: CDR1 SGHRS, CDR2 YFSETQ. The V gene lost 2 bases and the J gene lost 4 bases, with 6 bases spanning the gap. This entry belongs to a study of blood T cell repertoires in COVID-19. Looking at the study overall: Italy, Spain and the United States were the sources of the convalescent and acute COVID-19 samples. Sources were T cells, B-cell-depleted T cells, or PBMCs; the material itself was cDNA or gDNA.

The sequence came from a man aged 50 to 60 who had recovered from COVID-19. The gene calls are TRBV5-1 and TRBJ2-2; D might be TRBD1 (5 bases). The sequenced material came from PBMCs or T cells enriched from blood (not recorded which). The CDR3 is CASSLTGTGELFF. The CDR3, as DNA: TGCGCCAGCAGCTTAACAGGCACCGGGGAGCTGTTTTTT. Complete variable domain (other parts from reference TRBV5-1 and TRBJ2-2): KAGVTQTPRYLIKTRGQQVTLSCSPISGHRSVSWYQQTPGQGLQFLFEYFSETQRNKGNFPGRFSGRQFSNSRSEMNVSTLELGDSALYLCASSLTGTGELFFGEGSRLTVL.